A single sample is the source of the 2 T cell receptor beta chains below, sequenced in a study of blood T cells in healthy people across ages (dated by TCRdb to about 2015). Library prep was done by 5' RACE. Instrument used: Illumina HiSeq 2500. The second PCR ran for roughly 6 to 11 cycles and used a J-beta primer mix along with a sample-barcoded 5' primer. Using fastp at Q25 and MiXCR, TCRdb reprocessed the public reads and kept productive beta chains. Each record represents a unique CDR3 protein, reported with the most common genes and DNA among its rows. Within this sample are over a million distinct CDR3 sequences, with 40% to 45% of them counted one time only. The leading ten clones occupy about 4% of the sample. The specimen sequenced was blood. These receptors were taken from a young woman in good health.

The CDR3 protein is CASSLGDYNEQYF. As DNA, the CDR3 is TGTGCCAGCAGCCTCGGGGACTACAATGAGCAGTACTTC. The chain employs TRBV12-3 or TRBV12-4 and TRBJ2-1, with 7 nucleotides matching TRBD2. The J call is in doubt because the DNA end fits TRBJ2-7 better. This CDR3 has 13 amino acids.

This clonotype has more than one count but fewer than ten. The gene calls are TRBV29-1 and TRBJ2-7; D is undetermined. Germline V gene lookup returns CDR1 SQVTM and CDR2 ANQGSEA. The CDR3 runs 12 residues. Trimming cost V 7 bases and J 3 bases, with 13 bases left between them. In DNA form, the CDR3 reads TGCAGCGCCTCAATGGGTTACTACGAGCAGTACTTC. This encodes CSASMGYYEQYF.